This TCR beta chain was recorded in a study of blood T cell repertoires in COVID-19. Whole-study context: Sample material is recorded as cDNA or gDNA derived from T cells, B-cell-depleted T cells, or PBMCs.

Under the authors' procedure: Researchers report that nucleated cell counts were estimated from reference gene primer amplification. TCRdb's copy holds only in-frame clones and misses some; the assay was immunoSEQ multiplex PCR. Clonal size and the V and J genes are those of that table, whereas D and trimming came from the DNA. The data show 160,000 or so clones, over 75% seen once. Germline loops: CDR1 SGHRS, CDR2 YFSETQ. The CDR3 loop spans 14 amino acids. The V gene end was trimmed by 4 bases and the J gene end by 5 bases; junction bases not matched to a gene: 7. The specimen was peripheral blood. The chain uses TRBV5-1 and TRBJ2-7; TRBD1 matches 9 bases. The origin of this receptor is a man between 65 and 80 years old with active or convalescent COVID-19. CDR3: CASSNPRDRDEQYF. The CDR3 bases are TGCGCCAGCAGCAACCCTAGGGACAGGGACGAGCAGTACTTC.